The present entry profiles one T cell receptor beta chain with its context. Its antigen is currently unknown. This sample is drawn from a study of T cell responses to AZD1222 COVID-19 vaccine. Overall study findings and caveats: As reported, nearly half of all spike-specific TCRs target variant regions that are unmutated. Seropositive at baseline were only six AZD1222 recipients. Donors in the cohort were predominantly white British and more often female, and clonal diversity was possibly underestimated.

Using immunoSEQ multiplex PCR, the repertoire was profiled, and TCRdb retains in-frame clones only, with some absent. The profile shows roughly 97,000 clones, roughly 92% of them singletons. The CDR3 runs to 17 residues. The TCR was taken from an adult in good health. The specimen comprised peripheral blood, sampled on day 0 of AZD1222 vaccination. The genes are TRBV21-1 and TRBJ2-7; whether TRBD1, the table's D call, matches the DNA was not checked. TRBV21-1 corresponds to a pseudogene. The CDR3 sequence is CASHTSVATPKGDEQYF. The CDR3 nucleotides read TGTGCCAGCCACACGTCGGTGGCCACCCCGAAGGGGGACGAGCAGTACTTC.